Listed below are T cell receptor beta chains from one sample, sequenced in a study of identical twins. Each CDR3 protein is one row after TCRdb ran MiXCR on the 5' RACE reads. The sample lists approximately 210,000 distinct CDR3 sequences; more than 15% were seen once. These data also formed part of another study, on T cells expressing NK-cell markers.

Sequenced material: CD8+ T cells sorted from blood. The receptors here all came from a woman between 18 and 30 years old in good health. CDR3s include the opening cysteine and the closing phenylalanine or tryptophan. The D gene is left open where the match is weak. The size of a clone is reported for some rows only, either as once, few or many, or as a class for expanded clones.

V gene,D gene,clone size,J gene,CDR3 DNA,CDR3 protein
TRBV20-1,TRBD2,few,TRBJ2-7,TGCAGTGCGCCAGGGCTAGCGGGAGCTGTAGAGCAGTACTTC,CSAPGLAGAVEQYF
TRBV6-2/TRBV6-3,-,-,TRBJ2-2,TGTGCCAGCAGTTACTCGATCCCCGGGGAGCTGTTTTTT,CASSYSIPGELFF
TRBV4-1,-,-,TRBJ2-3,TGCGCCAGCAGCCAAGCGCTGCTCCTCGGGGATACGCAGTATTTT,CASSQALLLGDTQYF
TRBV4-3,TRBD1,-,TRBJ2-1,TGCGCCAGCAGCCAAGATCAATTTGACAGGGTCAATGAGCAGTTCTTC,CASSQDQFDRVNEQFF
TRBV20-1,TRBD2,-,TRBJ2-7,TGCAGTGCTAGGGGAACTAGCGGGTGGCCGGACGAGCAGTACTTC,CSARGTSGWPDEQYF
TRBV29-1,TRBD2,many,TRBJ2-1,TGCAGCGCCGCTAGCGGGGGGGCGTCCGAGCAGTTCTTC,CSAASGGASEQFF
TRBV27,-,-,TRBJ2-3,TGTGCCAGCAATCGGGGTGCAGATACGCAGTATTTT,CASNRGADTQYF
TRBV28,-,many,TRBJ2-1,TGTGCCAGCAAAAGTAATAGTCAGTGGCAGTTCTTC,CASKSNSQWQFF
TRBV12-3/TRBV12-4,-,many,TRBJ2-7,TGTGCCAGCAGTTTAACCGGCAGCTCCTACGAGCAGTACTTC,CASSLTGSSYEQYF
TRBV6-6,-,-,TRBJ2-1,TGTGCCAGCCGCCATAGCCCAGCTTTTAAGCAGTTCTTC,CASRHSPAFKQFF
TRBV5-6,-,-,TRBJ2-3,TGTGCCAGCAGTGATGAGAGTACAGATACGCAGTATTTT,CASSDESTDTQYF
TRBV6-6,-,-,TRBJ1-4,TGTGCCAGCAGTCTAGACAGGTCCGAAAAACTGTTTTTT,CASSLDRSEKLFF
TRBV10-3,TRBD2,few,TRBJ2-1,TGTGCCATCAGTCTAGCGGGCGGGACCTACAATGAGCAGTTCTTC,CAISLAGGTYNEQFF
TRBV29-1,-,-,TRBJ2-1,TGCAGCGTTGGGGTAGGGGGGGAGCAGTTCTTC,CSVGVGGEQFF
TRBV20-1,-,few,TRBJ1-1,TGCAGTGCTAGAGATATCGGGGGAGGGACTGAAGCTTTCTTT,CSARDIGGGTEAFF
TRBV19,TRBD1,-,TRBJ2-4,TGTGCCACCCGGACAGGGCTTGACATTCAGTACTTC,CATRTGLDIQYF
TRBV12-3/TRBV12-4,-,few,TRBJ1-1,TGTGCCAGCAGTTTTTTAAATTCGCCCGGGCCCCTGAACACTGAAGCTTTCTTT,CASSFLNSPGPLNTEAFF
TRBV27,-,-,TRBJ2-3,TGTGCCAGCAGTTTTCAACAGGCAAGCACAGATACGCAGTATTTT,CASSFQQASTDTQYF
TRBV12-3/TRBV12-4,TRBD1,few,TRBJ2-3,TGTGCCAGCAGACCCGGGACAGGGTATGCGGATACGCAGTATTTT,CASRPGTGYADTQYF
TRBV29-1,-,-,TRBJ2-7,TGCAGCGTTGTAGTTTCGGGAACCGAGCAGTACTTC,CSVVVSGTEQYF
TRBV12-3/TRBV12-4,TRBD2,-,TRBJ2-1,TGTGCCAGCAGTCCGAGCGGGGGTACTCAGTTCTTC,CASSPSGGTQFF
TRBV6-5,-,few,TRBJ2-1,TGTGCCAGCAGTTACTCTAGGGACCATGAGCAGTTCTTC,CASSYSRDHEQFF
TRBV2,TRBD2,few,TRBJ2-1,TGTGCCAGCAGTGAGGGACTAGCGGGTTGGGATGAGCAGTTCTTC,CASSEGLAGWDEQFF
TRBV29-1,TRBD2,few,TRBJ2-5,TGCAGCGTTGAAGACTTGAGCGGGAGGCCGGGCGTCTGGCAAGAGACCCAGTACTTC,CSVEDLSGRPGVWQETQYF
TRBV27,-,-,TRBJ2-7,TGTGCCAGCAGTTTCCGGACAGAATTCTTCTACGAGCAGTACTTC,CASSFRTEFFYEQYF
TRBV14,-,many,TRBJ2-1,TGTGCCAGCAGTCCGTGGGGTAAAAATGAGCAGTTCTTC,CASSPWGKNEQFF
TRBV4-3,-,-,TRBJ2-7,TGCGCCAGCAGCCAAGAAGATGTCGGGAGCACCTACGAGCAGTACTTC,CASSQEDVGSTYEQYF
TRBV9,TRBD2,-,TRBJ2-3,TGTGCCAGCAGCTCCCGGGTAGCGGGAGCAGATACGCAGTATTTT,CASSSRVAGADTQYF
TRBV3-1,TRBD1,-,TRBJ2-6,TGTGCCAGCCAAGGGACAGGTGGGGCCAACGTCCTGACTTTC,CASQGTGGANVLTF
TRBV3-1,-,few,TRBJ2-6,TGTGCCAGCAGCCAAGGAGTCTCTGGGGCCAACGTCCTGACTTTC,CASSQGVSGANVLTF
TRBV6-1,-,-,TRBJ2-7,TGTGCCAGCAGGATAGTAGACTACGAGCAGTACTTC,CASRIVDYEQYF
TRBV27,-,-,TRBJ2-7,TGTGCCAGCAGTTCCTCCCCGCTCGAGCAGTACTTC,CASSSSPLEQYF
TRBV7-8,TRBD1,-,TRBJ2-6,TGTGCCAGCAGCTTAGGGACAGGGTCCGGGGCCAACGTCCTGACTTTC,CASSLGTGSGANVLTF
TRBV6-5,-,once,TRBJ2-7,TGTGCCAGCAGGTTATCCTACGAGCAGTACTTC,CASRLSYEQYF
TRBV13,TRBD2,-,TRBJ2-1,TGTGCCAGCAGCTTAGCTAGCGGGAGCCCCCATGAGCAGTTCTTC,CASSLASGSPHEQFF
TRBV11-2,-,many,TRBJ2-3,TGTGCCAGCAGCTCCGCACTAGATACGCAGTATTTT,CASSSALDTQYF
TRBV12-3/TRBV12-4,-,few,TRBJ2-1,TGTGCCAGCAGTTTTGGGGGATCTCAGTTCTTC,CASSFGGSQFF
TRBV12-3/TRBV12-4,TRBD1,few,TRBJ2-3,TGTGCCAGCAGCAGTGGACAGGGATGGTCAGATACGCAGTATTTT,CASSSGQGWSDTQYF
TRBV12-3/TRBV12-4,-,-,TRBJ1-2,TGTGCCAGCAGCTCAATCACGGCTGATGGCTACACCTTC,CASSSITADGYTF
TRBV6-5,-,-,TRBJ2-2,TGTGCCAGCAGTTACTCTGGTGACATATCTACCGGGGAGCTGTTTTTT,CASSYSGDISTGELFF
TRBV11-2,-,-,TRBJ1-2,TGTGCCAGCAGCAGGGGGTCGGGCTACACCTTC,CASSRGSGYTF
TRBV25-1,TRBD2,few,TRBJ2-7,TGTGCCAGCAGGGGACCGGGACTAGCGGGAGAGGAGCAGTACTTC,CASRGPGLAGEEQYF
TRBV29-1,TRBD2,-,TRBJ2-1,TGCAGCGTTCGGGGACTAGCGGGATCCAATGAGCAGTTCTTC,CSVRGLAGSNEQFF
TRBV29-1,TRBD1,-,TRBJ1-2,TGCAGCGCCAGGACAGGGGTTGGTGGCTACACCTTC,CSARTGVGGYTF
TRBV29-1,TRBD2,-,TRBJ2-3,TGCAGCGTAGACGCCTACCTAGCGGGAGGCACAGATACGCAGTATTTT,CSVDAYLAGGTDTQYF
TRBV4-3,TRBD2,few,TRBJ2-1,TGCGCCAGCAGCCAAGAACAAGCGGGATCCTACAATGAGCAGTTCTTC,CASSQEQAGSYNEQFF
TRBV7-3,-,-,TRBJ2-1,TGTGCCAGCAGCCCGAATTTTGGGACATCCTACAATGAGCAGTTCTTC,CASSPNFGTSYNEQFF